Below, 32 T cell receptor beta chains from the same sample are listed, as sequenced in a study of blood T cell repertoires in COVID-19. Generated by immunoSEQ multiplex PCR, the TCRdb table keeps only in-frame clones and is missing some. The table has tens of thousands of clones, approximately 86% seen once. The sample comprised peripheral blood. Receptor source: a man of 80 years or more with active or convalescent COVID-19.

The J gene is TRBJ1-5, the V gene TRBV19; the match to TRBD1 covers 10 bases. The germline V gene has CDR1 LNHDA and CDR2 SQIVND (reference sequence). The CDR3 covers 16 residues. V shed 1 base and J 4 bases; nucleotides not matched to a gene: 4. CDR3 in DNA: TGTGCCAGTAGTATAGGTTGGGACAGGGGAAATCAGCCCCAGCATTTT. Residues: CASSIGWDRGNQPQHF.

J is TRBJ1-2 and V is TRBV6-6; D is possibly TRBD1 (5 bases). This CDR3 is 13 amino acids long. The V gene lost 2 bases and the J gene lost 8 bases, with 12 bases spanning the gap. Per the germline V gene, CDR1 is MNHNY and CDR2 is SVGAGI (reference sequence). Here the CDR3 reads CASSYPGWLGYTF. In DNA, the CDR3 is TGTGCCAGCAGTTACCCAGGGTGGCTAGGCTACACCTTC.

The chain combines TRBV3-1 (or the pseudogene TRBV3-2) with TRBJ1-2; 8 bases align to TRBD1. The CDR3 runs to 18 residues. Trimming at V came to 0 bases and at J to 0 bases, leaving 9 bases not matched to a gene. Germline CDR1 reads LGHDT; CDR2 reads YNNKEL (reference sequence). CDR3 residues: CASSQDLGQGAANYGYTF. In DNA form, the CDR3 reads TGTGCCAGCAGCCAAGATCTCGGGCAGGGGGCAGCTAACTATGGCTACACCTTC.

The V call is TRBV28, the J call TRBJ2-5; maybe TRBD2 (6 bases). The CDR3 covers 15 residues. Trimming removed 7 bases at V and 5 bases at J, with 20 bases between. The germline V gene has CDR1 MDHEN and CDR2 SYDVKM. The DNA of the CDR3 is TGTGCCAGCACTGGGGGAGGAGCCGGGAAGGAGACCCAGTACTTC. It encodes CASTGGGAGKETQYF.

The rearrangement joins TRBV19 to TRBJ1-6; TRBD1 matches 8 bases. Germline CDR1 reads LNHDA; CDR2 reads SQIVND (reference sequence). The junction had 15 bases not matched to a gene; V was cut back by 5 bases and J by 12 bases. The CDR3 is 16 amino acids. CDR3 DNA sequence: TGTGCCAGTAGTGTCCGGGACAGGTCTTCGAAATTACCCCTCCACTTT. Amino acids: CASSVRDRSSKLPLHF.

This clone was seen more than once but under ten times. The CDR3 bases are TGTGCCAGCAGTCTCAAGGGACTAGCGGGGGGGCGTAGCTACAATGAGCAGTTCTTC. Protein sequence: CASSLKGLAGGRSYNEQFF. The chain recombines TRBV28 with TRBJ2-1; 16 nucleotides align to TRBD2. Germline CDR1 MDHEN, CDR2 SYDVKM. V was pared by 5 bases and J by 3 bases, with 10 bases of the junction left unmatched. The CDR3 is made up of 19 amino acids.

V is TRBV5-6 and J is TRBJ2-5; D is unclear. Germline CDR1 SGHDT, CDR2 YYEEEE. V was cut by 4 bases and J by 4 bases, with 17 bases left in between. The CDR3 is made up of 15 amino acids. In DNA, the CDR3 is TGTGCCAGCAGCGCTTCTACCCTCCTGTCAGAGACCCAGTACTTC. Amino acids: CASSASTLLSETQYF. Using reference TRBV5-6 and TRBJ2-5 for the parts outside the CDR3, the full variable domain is DAGVTQSPTHLIKTRGQQVTLRCSPKSGHDTVSWYQQALGQGPQFIFQYYEEEERQRGNFPDRFSGHQFPNYSSELNVNALLLGDSALYLCASSASTLLSETQYFGPGTRLLVL.

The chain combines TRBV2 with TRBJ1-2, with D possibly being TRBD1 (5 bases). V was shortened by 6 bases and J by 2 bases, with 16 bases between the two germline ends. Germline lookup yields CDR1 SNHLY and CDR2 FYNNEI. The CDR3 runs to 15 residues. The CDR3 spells CASRARQILNYGYTF. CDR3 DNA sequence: TGTGCCAGCAGGGCTAGACAGATACTCAACTATGGCTACACCTTC. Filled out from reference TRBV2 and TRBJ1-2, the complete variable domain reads EPEVTQTPSHQVTQMGQEVILRCVPISNHLYFYWYRQILGQKVEFLVSFYNNEISEKSEIFDDQFSVERPDGSNFTLKIRSTKLEDSAMYFCASRARQILNYGYTFGSGTRLTVV.

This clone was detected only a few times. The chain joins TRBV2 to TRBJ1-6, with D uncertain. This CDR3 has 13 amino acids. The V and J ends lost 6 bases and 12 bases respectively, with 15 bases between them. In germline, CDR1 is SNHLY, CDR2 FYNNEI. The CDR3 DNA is TGTGCCAGCAGAGACAACACAATTCAACCCCTCCACTTT. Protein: CASRDNTIQPLHF.

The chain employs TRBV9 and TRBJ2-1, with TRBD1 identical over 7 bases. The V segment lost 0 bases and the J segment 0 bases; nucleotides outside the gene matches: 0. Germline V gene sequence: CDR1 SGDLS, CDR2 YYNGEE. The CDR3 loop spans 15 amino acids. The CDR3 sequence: CASSVEGASYNEQFF. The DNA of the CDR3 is TGTGCCAGCAGCGTAGAGGGGGCCTCCTACAATGAGCAGTTCTTC.

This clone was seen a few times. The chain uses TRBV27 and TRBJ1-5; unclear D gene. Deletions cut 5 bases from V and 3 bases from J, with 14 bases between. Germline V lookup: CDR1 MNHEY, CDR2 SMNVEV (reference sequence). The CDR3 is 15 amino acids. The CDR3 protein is CASSLTPISNQPQHF. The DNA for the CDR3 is TGTGCCAGCAGTCTTACACCAATTTCCAATCAGCCCCAGCATTTT.

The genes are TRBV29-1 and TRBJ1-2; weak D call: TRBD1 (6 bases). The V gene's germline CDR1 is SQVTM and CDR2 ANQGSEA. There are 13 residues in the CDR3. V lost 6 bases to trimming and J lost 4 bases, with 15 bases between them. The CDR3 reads CSVRDTATYGYTF. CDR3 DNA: TGCAGCGTAAGGGACACGGCAACCTATGGCTACACCTTC.

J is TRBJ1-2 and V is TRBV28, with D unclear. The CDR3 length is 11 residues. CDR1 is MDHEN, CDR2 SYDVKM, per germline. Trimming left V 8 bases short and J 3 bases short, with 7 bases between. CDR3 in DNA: TGTGCCAGCGAGGGATACTATGGCTACACCTTC. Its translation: CASEGYYGYTF.

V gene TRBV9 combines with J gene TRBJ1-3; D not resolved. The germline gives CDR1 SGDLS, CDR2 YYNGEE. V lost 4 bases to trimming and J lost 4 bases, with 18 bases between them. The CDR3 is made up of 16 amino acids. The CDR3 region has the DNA TGTGCCAGCAGCCGAACCCCGACAAGTTGGGGAAACACCATATATTTT. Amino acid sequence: CASSRTPTSWGNTIYF.

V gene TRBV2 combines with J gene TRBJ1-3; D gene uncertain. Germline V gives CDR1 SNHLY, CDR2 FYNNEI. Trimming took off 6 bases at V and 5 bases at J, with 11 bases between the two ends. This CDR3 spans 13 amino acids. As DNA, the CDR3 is TGTGCCAGCAGGGCCTCCCCGAGAAACACCATATATTTT. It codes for CASRASPRNTIYF.

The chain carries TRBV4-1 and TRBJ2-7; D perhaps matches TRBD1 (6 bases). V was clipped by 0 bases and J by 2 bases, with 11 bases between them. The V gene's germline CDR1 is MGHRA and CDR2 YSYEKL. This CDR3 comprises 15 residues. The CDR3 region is CASSQDRGQTYEQYV. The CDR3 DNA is TGCGCCAGCAGCCAAGATCGTGGACAGACCTACGAGCAGTACGTC.

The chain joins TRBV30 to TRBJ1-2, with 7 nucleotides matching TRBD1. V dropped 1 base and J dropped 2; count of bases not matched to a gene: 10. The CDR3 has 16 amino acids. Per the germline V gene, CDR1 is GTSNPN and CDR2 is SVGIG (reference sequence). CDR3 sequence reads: CAWSALGTEKNYGYTF. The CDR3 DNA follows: TGTGCCTGGAGTGCTCTAGGGACAGAGAAAAACTATGGCTACACCTTC.

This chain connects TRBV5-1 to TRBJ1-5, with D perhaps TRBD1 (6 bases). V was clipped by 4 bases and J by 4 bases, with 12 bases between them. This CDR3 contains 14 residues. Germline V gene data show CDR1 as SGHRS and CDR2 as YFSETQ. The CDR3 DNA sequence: TGCGCCAGCAGCCTGGGGGGGCAGAATCAGCCCCAGCATTTT. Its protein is CASSLGGQNQPQHF.

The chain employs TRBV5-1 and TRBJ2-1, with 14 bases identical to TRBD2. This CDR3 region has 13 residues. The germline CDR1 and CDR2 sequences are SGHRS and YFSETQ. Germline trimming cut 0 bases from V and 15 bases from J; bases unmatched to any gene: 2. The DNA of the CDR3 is TGCGCCAGCAGCTTGGGACTAGCGGGAGGGAGGTTCTTC. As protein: CASSLGLAGGRFF.

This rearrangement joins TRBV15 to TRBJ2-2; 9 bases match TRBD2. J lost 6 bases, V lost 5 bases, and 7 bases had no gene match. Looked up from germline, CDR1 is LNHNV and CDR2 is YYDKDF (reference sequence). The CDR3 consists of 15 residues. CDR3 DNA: TGTGCCACCAGCCCAGGAGTAGCGGGAGCCGGGGAGCTGTTTTTT. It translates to CATSPGVAGAGELFF.

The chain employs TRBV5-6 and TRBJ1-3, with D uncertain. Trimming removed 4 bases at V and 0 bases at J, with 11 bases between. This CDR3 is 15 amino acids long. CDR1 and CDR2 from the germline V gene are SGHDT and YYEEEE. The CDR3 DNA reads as TGTGCCAGCAGCCGACGACACAGCTCTGGAAACACCATATATTTT. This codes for CASSRRHSSGNTIYF. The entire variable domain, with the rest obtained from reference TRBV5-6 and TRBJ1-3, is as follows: DAGVTQSPTHLIKTRGQQVTLRCSPKSGHDTVSWYQQALGQGPQFIFQYYEEEERQRGNFPDRFSGHQFPNYSSELNVNALLLGDSALYLCASSRRHSSGNTIYFGEGSWLTVV.

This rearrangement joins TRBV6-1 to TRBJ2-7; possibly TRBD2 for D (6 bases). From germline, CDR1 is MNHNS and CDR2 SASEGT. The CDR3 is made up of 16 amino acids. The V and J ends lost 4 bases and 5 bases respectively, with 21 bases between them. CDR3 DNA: TGTGCCAGCAGTGCCAGGGACTCCGGGCCCTTCAACGAGCAGTACGTC. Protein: CASSARDSGPFNEQYV.

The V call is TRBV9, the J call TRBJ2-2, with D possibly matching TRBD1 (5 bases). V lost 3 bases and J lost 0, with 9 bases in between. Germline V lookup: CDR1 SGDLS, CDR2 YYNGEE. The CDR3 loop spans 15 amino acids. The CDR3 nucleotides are TGTGCCAGCAGCGCTCAGGGCGCGAACACCGGGGAGCTGTTTTTT. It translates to CASSAQGANTGELFF.

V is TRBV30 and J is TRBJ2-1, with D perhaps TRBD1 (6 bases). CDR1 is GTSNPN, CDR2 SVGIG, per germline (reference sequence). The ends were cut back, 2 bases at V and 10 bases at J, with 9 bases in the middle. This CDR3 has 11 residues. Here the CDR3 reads CAWSYGQEQFF. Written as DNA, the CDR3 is TGTGCCTGGAGTTACGGACAGGAGCAGTTCTTC.

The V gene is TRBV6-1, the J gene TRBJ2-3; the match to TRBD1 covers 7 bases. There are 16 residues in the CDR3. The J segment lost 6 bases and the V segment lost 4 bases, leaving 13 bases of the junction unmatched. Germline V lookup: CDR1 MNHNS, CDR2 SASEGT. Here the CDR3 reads CASSAGTARLLDTQYF. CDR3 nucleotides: TGTGCCAGCAGTGCAGGGACAGCGAGGTTGCTCGATACGCAGTATTTT.

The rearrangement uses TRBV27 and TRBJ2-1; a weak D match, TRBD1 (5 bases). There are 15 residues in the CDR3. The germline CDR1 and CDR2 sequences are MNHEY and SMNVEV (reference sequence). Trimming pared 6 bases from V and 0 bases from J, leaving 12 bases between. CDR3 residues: CASSRQQSSYNEQFF. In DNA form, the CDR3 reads TGTGCCAGCAGCAGACAGCAAAGCTCCTACAATGAGCAGTTCTTC.

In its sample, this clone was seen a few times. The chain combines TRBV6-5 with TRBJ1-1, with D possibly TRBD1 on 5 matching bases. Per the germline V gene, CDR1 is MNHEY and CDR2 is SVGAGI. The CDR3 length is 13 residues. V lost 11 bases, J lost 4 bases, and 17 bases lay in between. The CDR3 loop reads CASPRGMGTEAFF. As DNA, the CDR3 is TGTGCCTCACCTCGGGGGATGGGCACTGAAGCTTTCTTT.

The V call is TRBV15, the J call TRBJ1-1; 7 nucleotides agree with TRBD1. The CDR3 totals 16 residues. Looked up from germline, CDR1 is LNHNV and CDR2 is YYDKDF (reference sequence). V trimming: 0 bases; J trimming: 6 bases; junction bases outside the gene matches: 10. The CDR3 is CATSREADRIGAEAFF. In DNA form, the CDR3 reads TGTGCCACCAGCAGAGAGGCGGACAGGATAGGGGCTGAAGCTTTCTTT.

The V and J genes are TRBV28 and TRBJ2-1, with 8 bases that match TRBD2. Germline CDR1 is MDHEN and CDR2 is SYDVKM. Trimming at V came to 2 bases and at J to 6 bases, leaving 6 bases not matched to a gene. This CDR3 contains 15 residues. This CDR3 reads CASSLMRGAPNEQFF. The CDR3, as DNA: TGTGCCAGCAGTTTAATGCGGGGGGCCCCCAATGAGCAGTTCTTC.

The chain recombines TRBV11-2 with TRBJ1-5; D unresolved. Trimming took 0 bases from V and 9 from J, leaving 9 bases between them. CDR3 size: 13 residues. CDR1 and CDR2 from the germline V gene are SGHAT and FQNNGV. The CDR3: CASSLERGRPQHF. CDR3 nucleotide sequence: TGTGCCAGCAGCTTAGAGCGGGGAAGGCCCCAGCATTTT. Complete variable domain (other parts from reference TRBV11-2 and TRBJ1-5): EAGVAQSPRYKIIEKRQSVAFWCNPISGHATLYWYQQILGQGPKLLIQFQNNGVVDDSQLPKDRFSAERLKGVDSTLKIQPAKLEDSAVYLCASSLERGRPQHFGDGTRLSIL.

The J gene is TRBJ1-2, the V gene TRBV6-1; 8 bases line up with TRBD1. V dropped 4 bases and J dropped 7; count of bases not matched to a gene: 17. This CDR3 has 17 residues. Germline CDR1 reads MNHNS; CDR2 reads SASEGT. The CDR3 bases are TGTGCCAGCAGTGCAAAACTAATACAGGGGGGAAGCTCTGGCTACACCTTC. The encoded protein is CASSAKLIQGGSSGYTF.

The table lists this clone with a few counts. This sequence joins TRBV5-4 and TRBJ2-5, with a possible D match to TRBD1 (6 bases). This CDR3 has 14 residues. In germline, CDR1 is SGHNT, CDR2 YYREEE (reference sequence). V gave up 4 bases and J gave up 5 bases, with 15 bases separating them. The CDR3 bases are TGTGCCAGCAGCCAACAGGGTTTTCGGGAGACCCAGTACTTC. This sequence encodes CASSQQGFRETQYF.